This T cell receptor (beta chain) comes out of a study of blood T cell repertoires in COVID-19. In the study overall: Collection of acute and convalescent COVID-19 samples took place in the United States, Italy and Spain.

Clones were read by immunoSEQ multiplex PCR, and TCRdb kept only the in-frame ones, dropping some. The table lists under 450,000 clones, about nine tenths of them singletons. Germline V lookup: CDR1 MNHEY, CDR2 SVGAGI. V was clipped by 7 bases and J by 0 bases; unmatched bases: 6. This CDR3 has 15 residues. This TCR was sampled from a woman aged 45-65 years with COVID-19, enrolled during active disease. Sample: peripheral blood. The chain recombines TRBV6-5 with TRBJ1-5, with 7 bases matching TRBD1. This CDR3 reads CASTGQRYSNQPQHF. The CDR3 DNA reads TGTGCCAGCACGGGACAGAGATATAGCAATCAGCCCCAGCATTTT.